This entry concerns a single T cell receptor (beta chain). No antigen is known for it. V gave up 3 bases and J gave up 4 bases, with 8 bases separating them. Per germline, CDR1 SGHTA and CDR2 FQGNSA. The CDR3 contains 13 residues. This sample was taken from a study of radiation and T cells in renal cell carcinoma. Study results and caveats: No pretreatment tumor biopsies were available for baseline clonotypes. From baseline, blood top tumor clonotypes peaked at 2 weeks post-radiation.

Profiling relied on immunoSEQ multiplex PCR, and the TCRdb table lists in-frame clones only, not all of them. The sample carries tens of thousands of clones, 80% to 90% recorded once. Specified time point: blood 2 weeks post-SBRT. Regarding treatment: 15 Gy SBRT to primary tumor, nephrectomy 4 weeks later. Radiation-treated patients gave blood at baseline, week 2 and week 4. This renal cell carcinoma was of the clear cell type. The sequence was collected from a woman between 50 and 59 years old with renal cell carcinoma. The V gene is TRBV7-2, the J gene TRBJ2-3, with D maybe TRBD2 (6 bases). The sequences come from blood, collected from a patient whose treatment included radiotherapy and nephrectomy. The CDR3 reads CASSLASADTQYF. CDR3 nucleotide sequence: TGTGCCAGCAGCTTGGCTAGCGCAGATACGCAGTATTTT.